This T cell receptor beta chain was captured by sequencing in a study of cytomegalovirus exposure and HLA in healthy donors. CDR3 length: 13 residues. V shed 5 bases and J 9 bases; nucleotides not matched to a gene: 10. Per the germline V gene, CDR1 is GTSNPN and CDR2 is SVGIG (reference sequence). General study results and limits: Exclusion as indistinguishable affected some V segments, including TRBV6-2 and TRBV6-3.

A note on this clone: What it binds is unknown.

It was with 60 Vbeta and 13 Jbeta primers that the PCR ran. Libraries were prepared by immunoSEQ multiplex PCR; TCRdb keeps only in-frame clonotypes and omits some of them. The repertoire has approximately 40,000 clones, roughly 80% of them found once; the top ten carry 10%. The sequence came from a woman aged 18 to 35 in good health and CMV-seropositive. The chain employs TRBV30 and TRBJ1-5; TRBD1 agrees at 7 bases. Sequencing used PBMCs. The CDR3 nucleotides are TGTGCCTGGGTCCGAAAACAGGGGCGGCCCCAGCATTTT. Its translation: CAWVRKQGRPQHF.